This T cell receptor (beta chain) was recovered during a study of blood T cell repertoires in COVID-19. The wider study: The United States, Italy and Spain were the sources of the acute and convalescent COVID-19 samples. From T cells, B-cell-depleted T cells, or PBMCs came the material, which was cDNA or gDNA.

This clone showed up just once. The Seattle patients joined while their infection was active and were tracked longitudinally afterward. This CDR3 has 15 amino acids. Per germline, CDR1 MNHEY and CDR2 SVGEGT. V dropped 0 bases and J dropped 5 bases, with 13 bases sitting between them. Original processing methods: For nucleated cells, counts were estimated from reference gene primer amplification. Here immunoSEQ multiplex PCR was the method, and the copy in TCRdb shows in-frame clones only, minus some. That table supplies the V and J calls and clone size; D and trimming were determined from the DNA. The sample consists of a few hundred thousand clones, about 90% of them appearing once.

This clonotype was sampled from a woman aged 25 to 39 with COVID-19, enrolled during active disease. The chain has TRBV6-2 or TRBV6-3 and TRBJ2-5, with D tentatively TRBD1 (6 bases). Sequenced material: peripheral blood. The CDR3 is CASSYSSPGVETQYF. CDR3 DNA sequence: TGTGCCAGCAGTTACTCATCTCCAGGGGTTGAGACCCAGTACTTC.